A selection of T cell receptor beta chains follows, all from one sample in a study of CD8 T cells in ankylosing spondylitis. MiXCR was run by TCRdb on the 5' RACE reads, yielding one entry per CDR3 protein. This table has roughly 220,000 distinct CDR3 sequences, around 17% appearing once. The sequencing sample was made of blood, either unsorted or a sorted T cell fraction (not recorded which). The source of these receptors is a male donor with ankylosing spondylitis. Both conserved end residues are part of each CDR3. The order of the fields is CDR3 DNA, CDR3 protein, clone size, D gene, J gene, V gene. D genes are given only for firm matches. Rows give clone size only sometimes, using once, few, many, or a class for an expanded clone.

CDR3 DNA: TGTGCCAGCAGCTCCAGGGATGAACACTACGAGCAGTACTTC
CDR3 protein: CASSSRDEHYEQYF
clone size: .
D gene: .
J gene: TRBJ2-7
V gene: TRBV7-8

CDR3 DNA: TGCAGTGCCCCGTACCCTAGCGCCTACAATGAGCAGTTCTTC
CDR3 protein: CSAPYPSAYNEQFF
clone size: .
D gene: .
J gene: TRBJ2-1
V gene: TRBV20-1

CDR3 DNA: TGTGCCAGCAGCCGGACGGGGGATATCTATGGCTACACCTTC
CDR3 protein: CASSRTGDIYGYTF
clone size: .
D gene: .
J gene: TRBJ1-2
V gene: TRBV6-1

CDR3 DNA: TGCGCCAGCAGCCAAGAGTCTGGCGGGAGCTCCTACGAGCAGTACTTC
CDR3 protein: CASSQESGGSSYEQYF
clone size: few
D gene: TRBD2
J gene: TRBJ2-7
V gene: TRBV4-1

CDR3 DNA: TGCAGCGTGACTGCGGACAGGGACTACGAGCAGTACTTC
CDR3 protein: CSVTADRDYEQYF
clone size: few
D gene: TRBD1
J gene: TRBJ2-7
V gene: TRBV29-1

CDR3 DNA: TGCGCCAGCACTTCCGGGGGGGGACAGACCCAGTACTTC
CDR3 protein: CASTSGGGQTQYF
clone size: few
D gene: TRBD2
J gene: TRBJ2-5
V gene: TRBV5-1

CDR3 DNA: TGCGCCAGCAGCTTGGAGGTTGAAGGGGGTGAGCAGTTCTTC
CDR3 protein: CASSLEVEGGEQFF
clone size: few
D gene: .
J gene: TRBJ2-1
V gene: TRBV5-1

CDR3 DNA: TGTGCCAGCAGCCCCTATCTGGTAGATACGCAGTATTTT
CDR3 protein: CASSPYLVDTQYF
clone size: few
D gene: .
J gene: TRBJ2-3
V gene: TRBV9

CDR3 DNA: TGCGCCAGCAGCCAAGAAGGGGGACTAGCGGGAGGCGGCTCTGAGCAGTTCTTC
CDR3 protein: CASSQEGGLAGGGSEQFF
clone size: few
D gene: TRBD2
J gene: TRBJ2-1
V gene: TRBV4-3

CDR3 DNA: TGCGCCAGCAGCCAAGTTGAAGGCATTCAGTACTTC
CDR3 protein: CASSQVEGIQYF
clone size: few
D gene: .
J gene: TRBJ2-4
V gene: TRBV4-1

CDR3 DNA: TGTGCCAGCAGCTTTAGTCTTGGGTACGAGCAGTACTTC
CDR3 protein: CASSFSLGYEQYF
clone size: .
D gene: .
J gene: TRBJ2-7
V gene: TRBV7-8

CDR3 DNA: TGTGCCAGCAGTGAAAAGGGGTCGGTCGATGAGCAGTTCTTC
CDR3 protein: CASSEKGSVDEQFF
clone size: .
D gene: .
J gene: TRBJ2-1
V gene: TRBV6-1

CDR3 DNA: TGTGCCAGCAGCCTACTTGGGGACCTACCTAACACCGGGGAGCTGTTTTTT
CDR3 protein: CASSLLGDLPNTGELFF
clone size: few
D gene: .
J gene: TRBJ2-2
V gene: TRBV14

CDR3 DNA: TGTGCCAGCAGCTCCTCCTATCCGGTTGAAGCTTTCTTT
CDR3 protein: CASSSSYPVEAFF
clone size: few
D gene: .
J gene: TRBJ1-1
V gene: TRBV11-2

CDR3 DNA: TGTGCCTTTACACAGGGCTACGAGCAGTACTTC
CDR3 protein: CAFTQGYEQYF
clone size: .
D gene: .
J gene: TRBJ2-7
V gene: TRBV30

CDR3 DNA: TGTGCCACCAGCACAGGCCCCGAGGAAAAACTGTTTTTT
CDR3 protein: CATSTGPEEKLFF
clone size: .
D gene: .
J gene: TRBJ1-4
V gene: TRBV15

CDR3 DNA: TGTGCCAGCAGCCTGGACAGGGTGAACACTGAAGCTTTCTTT
CDR3 protein: CASSLDRVNTEAFF
clone size: .
D gene: TRBD1
J gene: TRBJ1-1
V gene: TRBV27

CDR3 DNA: TGTGCCAGCAGCTACGAGGGGGGAAATCAGCCCCAGCATTTT
CDR3 protein: CASSYEGGNQPQHF
clone size: once
D gene: .
J gene: TRBJ1-5
V gene: TRBV9

CDR3 DNA: TGTGCCAGCAGTTACACACCCGGCCAGCACAATGAAAAACTGTTTTTT
CDR3 protein: CASSYTPGQHNEKLFF
clone size: once
D gene: .
J gene: TRBJ1-4
V gene: TRBV6-5

CDR3 DNA: TGTGCCAGCAGCTCTCTAGGAAAAGCTTTCTTT
CDR3 protein: CASSSLGKAFF
clone size: many
D gene: .
J gene: TRBJ1-1
V gene: TRBV5-4

CDR3 DNA: TGTGCCAGCAGGCCCAGCGCGCCTCTCGAGCAGTACTTC
CDR3 protein: CASRPSAPLEQYF
clone size: .
D gene: .
J gene: TRBJ2-7
V gene: TRBV12-3/TRBV12-4

CDR3 DNA: TGTGCCAGCAGTTTGCGAGGGGGAGAAGAGACCCAGTACTTC
CDR3 protein: CASSLRGGEETQYF
clone size: .
D gene: .
J gene: TRBJ2-5
V gene: TRBV12-3/TRBV12-4

CDR3 DNA: TGTGCCAGCACCCGCTGGGGGGTCAGCTATGGCTACACCTTC
CDR3 protein: CASTRWGVSYGYTF
clone size: .
D gene: .
J gene: TRBJ1-2
V gene: TRBV12-3/TRBV12-4

CDR3 DNA: TGCAGTGCCCAAACCGGACAGGGGACTTCCTACGAGCAGTACTTC
CDR3 protein: CSAQTGQGTSYEQYF
clone size: .
D gene: TRBD1
J gene: TRBJ2-7
V gene: TRBV20-1

CDR3 DNA: TGCAGCGTTGAGCCTAGCTCTGGAAACACCATATATTTT
CDR3 protein: CSVEPSSGNTIYF
clone size: few
D gene: .
J gene: TRBJ1-3
V gene: TRBV29-1

CDR3 DNA: TGCAGTGCTAGAGATACGCAGGGTAATAACTATGGCTACACCTTC
CDR3 protein: CSARDTQGNNYGYTF
clone size: once
D gene: .
J gene: TRBJ1-2
V gene: TRBV20-1

CDR3 DNA: TGTGCCAGCAGATCAGGGATGGGGCTGCTCAATGAGCAGTTCTTC
CDR3 protein: CASRSGMGLLNEQFF
clone size: .
D gene: .
J gene: TRBJ2-1
V gene: TRBV27

CDR3 DNA: TGTGCCAGCAGTGATACGGGAGGGATAGATACGCAGTATTTT
CDR3 protein: CASSDTGGIDTQYF
clone size: .
D gene: TRBD2
J gene: TRBJ2-3
V gene: TRBV2

CDR3 DNA: TGCGCCAGCAGCCAAGATTCAGCAGGGTATATCTACGAGCAGTACTTC
CDR3 protein: CASSQDSAGYIYEQYF
clone size: .
D gene: .
J gene: TRBJ2-7
V gene: TRBV4-1

CDR3 DNA: TGTGCCAGCAGTTACAAGCGGCCCGGGTACAATGAGCAGTTCTTC
CDR3 protein: CASSYKRPGYNEQFF
clone size: .
D gene: .
J gene: TRBJ2-1
V gene: TRBV6-5

CDR3 DNA: TGTGCCAGCACCCCGGGAGGGGGCTACACCTTC
CDR3 protein: CASTPGGGYTF
clone size: many
D gene: .
J gene: TRBJ1-2
V gene: TRBV7-9

CDR3 DNA: TGCGCCAGCAGCCAAGCTGCTGCAAATATAGGCAATGAGCAGTTCTTC
CDR3 protein: CASSQAAANIGNEQFF
clone size: .
D gene: .
J gene: TRBJ2-1
V gene: TRBV4-1

CDR3 DNA: TGCAGCGTGCCCAGCCAACTGGGCTATGGCTACACCTTC
CDR3 protein: CSVPSQLGYGYTF
clone size: .
D gene: .
J gene: TRBJ1-2
V gene: TRBV29-1

CDR3 DNA: TGTGCCAGCAGGGCGACTAGCGGGGGACAAGAGACCCAGTACTTC
CDR3 protein: CASRATSGGQETQYF
clone size: few
D gene: TRBD2
J gene: TRBJ2-5
V gene: TRBV6-1

CDR3 DNA: TGCGCCAGCAGCCAGAGACAGGGGGACAATGAGCAGTTCTTC
CDR3 protein: CASSQRQGDNEQFF
clone size: .
D gene: TRBD1
J gene: TRBJ2-1
V gene: TRBV4-3

CDR3 DNA: TGTGCCAGCAGCGCAGGGCAACAGGGTGGAGCGGGCTACACCTTC
CDR3 protein: CASSAGQQGGAGYTF
clone size: once
D gene: .
J gene: TRBJ1-2
V gene: TRBV21-1

CDR3 DNA: TGTGCCAGCAGCTTGGGGACAGGGAATCACGAGCAGTACTTC
CDR3 protein: CASSLGTGNHEQYF
clone size: .
D gene: TRBD1
J gene: TRBJ2-7
V gene: TRBV7-9

CDR3 DNA: TGCGCCAGCAGCCAAGATCATGACAGGGGTGAGCTGAACACTGAAGCTTTCTTT
CDR3 protein: CASSQDHDRGELNTEAFF
clone size: .
D gene: TRBD1
J gene: TRBJ1-1
V gene: TRBV4-3

CDR3 DNA: TGTGCCAGCAGTTCGGTAGGGGCTAACTATGGCTACACCTTC
CDR3 protein: CASSSVGANYGYTF
clone size: .
D gene: .
J gene: TRBJ1-2
V gene: TRBV27

CDR3 DNA: TGTGCCAGCAGTCAGGGACTAACCGGGGTCAATGAGCAGTTCTTC
CDR3 protein: CASSQGLTGVNEQFF
clone size: few
D gene: TRBD2
J gene: TRBJ2-1
V gene: TRBV6-1

CDR3 DNA: TGCGCCAGCAGCCACGGCGCCCCCGGTAGCGGACCTATGACCGGGGAGCTGTTTTTT
CDR3 protein: CASSHGAPGSGPMTGELFF
clone size: few
D gene: .
J gene: TRBJ2-2
V gene: TRBV4-3

CDR3 DNA: TGTGCCAGCAGGACCTTGCTAAGTCCCACTGAAGCTTTCTTT
CDR3 protein: CASRTLLSPTEAFF
clone size: .
D gene: .
J gene: TRBJ1-1
V gene: TRBV27